Detailed here is one T cell receptor beta chain. As yet, its antigen is unknown. These data come from a study of OX40 agonist ivuxolimab in advanced cancers. Across the whole study: Treatment of patients was with ivuxolimab, an agonistic anti-OX40 (CD134) antibody. The dose-escalation cohort was approximately 81% male, with a mean age of around 60 years, ranging roughly 20 to 90. Notes on the study in general: Relatively little clonal expansion, among the lowest observed, appeared in partial responders at 0.1-3.0 mg/kg.

Trimming at V came to 4 bases and at J to 9 bases, leaving 3 bases not matched to a gene. This CDR3 region has 15 residues. Per the germline V gene, CDR1 is MNHEY and CDR2 is SMNVEV (reference sequence). Produced via immunoSEQ multiplex PCR; TCRdb's table is partial and in-frame only. This table has approximately 37,000 clones, roughly nine tenths appearing once. This receptor was obtained from an adult with an advanced solid tumor such as melanoma, head and neck, liver or kidney cancer. This specimen consisted of CD4+ or CD8+ T cells sorted from blood, obtained in a trial of the OX40 agonist ivuxolimab. The rearrangement uses TRBV27 and TRBJ2-1; 16 bases line up with TRBD2. CDR3 in amino acids: CASSSGTSGRGEQFF. In DNA form, the CDR3 reads TGTGCCAGCAGTTCCGGGACTAGCGGGAGGGGTGAGCAGTTCTTC.